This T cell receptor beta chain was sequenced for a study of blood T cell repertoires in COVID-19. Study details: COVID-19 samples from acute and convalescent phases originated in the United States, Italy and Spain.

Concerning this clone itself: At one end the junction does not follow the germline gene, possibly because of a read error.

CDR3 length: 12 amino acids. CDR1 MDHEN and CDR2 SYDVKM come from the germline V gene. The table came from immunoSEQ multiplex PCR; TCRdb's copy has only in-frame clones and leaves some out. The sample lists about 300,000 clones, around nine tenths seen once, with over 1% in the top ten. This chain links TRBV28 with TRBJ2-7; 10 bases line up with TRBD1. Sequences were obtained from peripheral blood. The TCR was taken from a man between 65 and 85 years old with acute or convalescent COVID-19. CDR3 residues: CASSRWFGTGVF. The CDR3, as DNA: TGTGCCAGCAGCCGGTGGTTTGGGACAGGGGTCTTC. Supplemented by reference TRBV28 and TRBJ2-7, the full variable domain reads DVKVTQSSRYLVKRTGEKVFLECVQDMDHENMFWYRQDPGLGLRLIYFSYDVKMKEKGDIPEGYSVSREKKERFSLILESASTNQTSMYLCASSRWFGTGVFGPGTRLTVT.